This T cell receptor beta chain was found in a study of blood T cell repertoires in COVID-19. Per the germline V gene, CDR1 is SNHLY and CDR2 is FYNNEI. V lost 5 bases and J lost 0, with 4 bases in between. The CDR3 loop spans 12 amino acids. In the original analysis: From reference gene primer amplification, estimates of nucleated cell counts were derived. Generated by immunoSEQ multiplex PCR, the TCRdb table keeps only in-frame clones and is missing some. The V and J calls and clone size are taken from that table; D and trimming were inferred from the DNA. This table has under 150,000 clones, around 84% appearing once.

The sequence was collected from a woman between 50 and 59 years old with acute or convalescent COVID-19. The specimen was peripheral blood. The V call is TRBV2, the J call TRBJ1-1; D not certain. CDR3 bases: TGTGCCAGCAGTATTATGAACACTGAAGCTTTCTTT. Its protein product is CASSIMNTEAFF.